This T cell receptor beta chain was retrieved from a study of STAT5B mutations in CD4+ large granular lymphocyte leukemia. Clones were sequenced by immunoSEQ multiplex PCR, and TCRdb holds only the in-frame ones, with some missing. The sample yields 8,000 or so clones, roughly nine tenths seen once. Points from the study as a whole: CD4-sorted patient repertoires seemed more clonal than healthy CD4+ repertoires. Patient cell sources varied; roughly 6 CD4-sorted samples entered the clonality comparison.

As to this clone: Its target is unknown.

This sequence was found in a woman in her seventies with CD4+ T-cell large granular lymphocyte leukemia. Material: PBMCs.

CDR3 amino acids: CSFPENYGYTF. The CDR3 DNA reads as TGCAGCTTCCCAGAGAACTATGGCTACACCTTC. The chain recombines TRBV20-1 with TRBJ1-2; D ambiguous. Germline V lookup: CDR1 DFQATT, CDR2 SNEGSKA (reference sequence). The CDR3 has 11 residues.